Below, 21 T cell receptor beta chains from the same sample are listed, as sequenced in a study of technical replicates of blood from four donors. Method: immunoSEQ multiplex PCR; TCRdb's copy keeps in-frame clones and lacks some. The sample carries 50,000 to 70,000 clones, 86% recorded once. The source material was PBMCs. These receptors were taken from a human donor in good health. Some clones in this sample may be carry-over from other donors' samples.

DNA of the CDR3: TGTGCCAGCAGCTGGAGGCGGGAACCGATCACAGATACGCAGTATTTT. It specifies CASSWRREPITDTQYF. The chain employs TRBV5-4 and TRBJ2-3; D might be TRBD2 (6 bases). The V gene's germline CDR1 is SGHNT and CDR2 YYREEE (reference sequence). V was clipped by 3 bases and J by 2 bases, with 16 bases between them. The CDR3 consists of 16 residues.

V is TRBV4-3 and J is TRBJ1-1; no firm D call. Between the trimmed V and J ends, which lost 1 base and 1 base, there was a span of 7 bases. The CDR3 spans 14 residues. Germline CDR1 and CDR2: LGHNA and YSLEER. CDR3 nucleotides: TGCGCCAGCAGCCAAGCAACACGGAACACTGAAGCTTTCTTT. Its protein product is CASSQATRNTEAFF.

The chain joins TRBV6-1 to TRBJ2-1, with 10 positions matching TRBD1. Germline-derived CDR1 and CDR2 are MNHNS and SASEGT. Germline trimming cut 4 bases from V and 5 bases from J; bases unmatched to any gene: 8. The CDR3 contains 16 residues. The chain's CDR3 is CASSGGGTGADNEQFF. CDR3 nucleotides: TGTGCCAGCAGTGGCGGGGGGACAGGGGCGGACAATGAGCAGTTCTTC.

The chain has TRBV20-1 and TRBJ1-4; 7 bases map to TRBD1. This CDR3 has 11 residues. Per germline, CDR1 DFQATT and CDR2 SNEGSKA (reference sequence). The V gene end was trimmed by 2 bases and the J gene end by 17 bases; junction bases not matched to a gene: 8. The CDR3 nucleotides read TGCAGTGCTAGAAACCAGGGGGAAACCTTTTTT. Amino acids: CSARNQGETFF.

This chain uses TRBV6-5 with TRBJ2-7; tentatively, D is TRBD2 (6 bases). Trimming removed 4 bases from V and 0 bases from J, with 13 bases in between. The CDR3 is 15 residues long. CDR1 is MNHEY, CDR2 SVGAGI, per germline. The CDR3 region has the DNA TGTGCCAGCAGTTCATTAGCGGTGAGCTCCTACGAGCAGTACTTC. Translation: CASSSLAVSSYEQYF.

This sequence joins TRBV7-2 and TRBJ1-2; 9 positions agree with TRBD1. The CDR3 is 12 amino acids. The germline V gene has CDR1 SGHTA and CDR2 FQGNSA. After removal of 11 bases from V and 4 bases from J, the junction contained 5 bases not matched to a gene. The CDR3 is CAGGQGPYGYTF. The CDR3 bases are TGTGCCGGGGGACAGGGCCCCTATGGCTACACCTTC.

V and J are TRBV27 and TRBJ2-1, with TRBD2 matching over 10 bases. The V and J ends lost 7 bases and 9 bases, in that order; junction bases with no gene match: 3. CDR1 and CDR2 (germline): MNHEY, SMNVEV (reference sequence). This CDR3 contains 12 residues. CDR3 sequence (DNA): TGTGCCAGCACTAGCGGGAGTCGTGAGCAGTTCTTC. Translated, it gives CASTSGSREQFF.

The DNA for the CDR3 is TGCGCCAGCAGCCCCCCAGGGGCGACTGAAGCTTTCTTT. This encodes CASSPPGATEAFF. J is TRBJ1-1 and V is TRBV4-1; weak D call: TRBD1 (6 bases). Germline assignment: CDR1 MGHRA and CDR2 YSYEKL. CDR3 length: 13 residues. Between the trimmed V and J ends, which lost 4 bases and 5 bases, there was a span of 11 bases.

The chain carries TRBV14 and TRBJ1-1; D is unclear. This CDR3 spans 13 amino acids. Per the germline V gene, CDR1 is SGHDN and CDR2 is FVKESK. The V end was cut by 4 bases, the J end by 1 base, with 7 bases between. The CDR3 DNA reads TGTGCCAGCAGCCGAACAACGAACACTGAAGCTTTCTTT. Translated, it gives CASSRTTNTEAFF.

This chain joins TRBV4-2 and TRBJ2-6; 9 bases line up with TRBD2. There are 20 residues in the CDR3. V was clipped by 0 bases and J by 0 bases; unmatched bases: 9. Germline-derived CDR1 and CDR2 are LGHNA and YNFKEQ. The CDR3 nucleotides are TGTGCCAGCAGCCAAGATTTAACTAGCGGGCTGAACTCTGGGGCCAACGTCCTGACTTTC. This encodes CASSQDLTSGLNSGANVLTF.

This sequence joins TRBV9 and TRBJ2-1; 10 nucleotides match TRBD2. This CDR3 is built from 18 residues. After removal of 4 bases from V and 2 bases from J, the junction contained 12 bases not matched to a gene. CDR1 is SGDLS, CDR2 YYNGEE, per germline. CDR3 nucleotide sequence: TGTGCCAGCAGCCTTCGTGGCAGCGGGGGGGCTGCCTACAATGAGCAGTTCTTC. Translated: CASSLRGSGGAAYNEQFF.

This chain links TRBV2 with TRBJ2-1; 8 positions match TRBD2. Losses at the gene ends were 6 bases for V and 2 bases for J; bases not matched to a gene: 6. The CDR3 has 15 residues. CDR1 is SNHLY and CDR2 is FYNNEI in the germline V gene. In nucleotides, the CDR3 is TGTGCCAGCAGGAGGGTAGCGGGACCCTACAATGAGCAGTTCTTC. Encoded protein: CASRRVAGPYNEQFF.

J is TRBJ2-5 and V is TRBV5-4; 12 bases agree with TRBD1. Trimming cost V 9 bases and J 5 bases; bases outside gene matches: 8. There are 14 residues in the CDR3. Germline V lookup: CDR1 SGHNT, CDR2 YYREEE (reference sequence). The CDR3 DNA reads as TGTGCCACCGGGACAGGGGGCGCGAGGGAGACCCAGTACTTC. Residues: CATGTGGARETQYF.

In DNA, the CDR3 is TGTGCCAGCAAGAGGACAGACAGACCAGGCGATGAGCAGTTCTTC. Encoded protein: CASKRTDRPGDEQFF. The rearrangement uses TRBV2 and TRBJ2-1, with D tentatively TRBD1 (6 bases). CDR1 and CDR2 (germline): SNHLY, FYNNEI. CDR3 length: 15 residues. Deletions cut 7 bases from V and 8 bases from J, with 21 bases between.

The chain employs TRBV4-2 and TRBJ1-2; 9 bases are a match to TRBD1. V lost 0 bases and J lost 7; bases outside the gene matches: 6. Germline CDR1 reads LGHNA; CDR2 reads YNFKEQ. The CDR3 has 15 residues. CDR3 in DNA: TGTGCCAGCAGCCAAGATGGGACAGGGCTCGGTGGCTACACCTTC. The encoded protein is CASSQDGTGLGGYTF.

The chain carries TRBV11-2 and TRBJ1-2; D is unclear. Trimming shortened V by 5 bases and J by 2 bases, and 12 bases separated the two germline ends. There are 14 residues in the CDR3. Per the germline V gene, CDR1 is SGHAT and CDR2 is FQNNGV. CDR3 DNA sequence: TGTGCCAGCAGCCCTTGGGAGAAAAACTATGGCTACACCTTC. The encoded protein is CASSPWEKNYGYTF.

This chain links TRBV14 with TRBJ2-3; the D is unclear. V lost 0 bases, J lost 10 bases, and 11 bases lay in between. CDR1 is SGHDN, CDR2 FVKESK, per germline. The CDR3 is 13 amino acids. The DNA for the CDR3 is TGTGCCAGCAGCCAAGATATTGCCGGAGCGCAGTATTTT. Protein: CASSQDIAGAQYF.

The gene calls are TRBV5-5 and TRBJ2-7; 8 positions match TRBD1. CDR3 length: 13 residues. Trimming removed 0 bases from V and 6 bases from J; junction bases left unmatched: 2. The germline V gene encodes CDR1 SGHKS and CDR2 YYEKEE (reference sequence). The CDR3 DNA follows: TGTGCCAGCAGCTTGGCCGGGACAGGCGAGCAGTACTTC. Translation: CASSLAGTGEQYF.

This chain joins TRBV7-2 and TRBJ1-1, with a weak D call TRBD1 (5 bases). This CDR3 has 14 amino acids. From germline, CDR1 is SGHTA and CDR2 FQGNSA. V lost 6 bases and J 1 base, leaving 12 bases between the germline ends. The CDR3, as DNA: TGTGCCAGCAGTCAGGGAAGGGCGAACACTGAAGCTTTCTTT. This sequence encodes CASSQGRANTEAFF.

This CDR3 reads CAIRWAETTEAFF. CDR3 sequence (DNA): TGTGCCATCAGATGGGCCGAGACCACTGAAGCTTTCTTT. The chain couples TRBV10-3 to TRBJ1-1; D is ambiguous. Trimming took 6 bases from V and 4 from J, leaving 12 bases between them. The germline CDR1 and CDR2 sequences are ENHRY and SYGVKD. This CDR3 is 13 amino acids long.

The J gene is TRBJ1-1, the V gene TRBV7-3; 7 bases fit TRBD1. CDR1 is SGHTA and CDR2 is FQGTGA in the germline V gene. The junction had 8 bases not matched to a gene; V was cut back by 2 bases and J by 2 bases. The CDR3 loop spans 16 amino acids. The CDR3 DNA reads as TGTGCCAGCAGCTTATTTGGGACAGCGATTAACACTGAAGCTTTCTTT. Its protein product is CASSLFGTAINTEAFF.